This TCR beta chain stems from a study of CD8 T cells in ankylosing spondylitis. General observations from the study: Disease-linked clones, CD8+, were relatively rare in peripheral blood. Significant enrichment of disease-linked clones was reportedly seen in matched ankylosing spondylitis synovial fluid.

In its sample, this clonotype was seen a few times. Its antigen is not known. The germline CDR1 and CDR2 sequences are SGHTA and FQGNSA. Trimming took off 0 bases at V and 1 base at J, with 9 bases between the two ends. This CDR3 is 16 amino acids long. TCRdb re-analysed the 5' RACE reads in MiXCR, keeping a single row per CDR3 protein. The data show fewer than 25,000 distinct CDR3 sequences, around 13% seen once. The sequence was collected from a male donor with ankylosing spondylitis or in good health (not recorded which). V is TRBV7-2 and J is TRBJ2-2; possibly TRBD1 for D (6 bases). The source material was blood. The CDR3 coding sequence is TGTGCCAGCAGCTTAGCGGCGACAGGGAACACCGGGGAGCTGTTTTTT. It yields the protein CASSLAATGNTGELFF.